This TCR beta chain was captured in a study of T cells in localized non-small cell lung cancer. V was clipped by 4 bases and J by 0 bases, with 19 bases between them. CDR1 and CDR2 (germline): MGHRA, YSYEKL. The CDR3 covers 18 residues. The method was immunoSEQ multiplex PCR; TCRdb's version includes in-frame clones alone and lacks a portion of them. The table shows 75,000 to 95,000 clones, with roughly 90% occurring only once. The clonotype comes from a man aged 40 to 69 with stage I squamous cell lung carcinoma. The rearrangement joins TRBV4-1 to TRBJ1-3, with D maybe TRBD1 (6 bases). Specimen: peripheral blood, collected before any cancer treatment. The CDR3 DNA follows: TGCGCCAGCAGCCCCGGCGGAGGGGGTTACGGCTCTGGAAACACCATATATTTT. Translating gives CASSPGGGGYGSGNTIYF.